The sequence of this TCR beta chain was determined in a study of cytomegalovirus exposure and HLA in healthy donors. Overall study: From donors who were HLA-typed, an early data release held around 85 million unique TCRs.

About this clone: Its antigen is not known.

CDR3 length: 14 amino acids. V was trimmed by 0 bases and J by 3 bases, leaving 7 bases between them. From germline, CDR1 is SGDLS and CDR2 YYNGEE. Points from the study as a whole: Presence/absence analysis assumed near-uniform sequencing depth across donors. TCR beta chains numbering more than 150 were designated cytomegalovirus-associated.

Primers: 60 Vbeta forward and 13 Jbeta reverse. This table comes from immunoSEQ multiplex PCR, and its TCRdb copy is limited to in-frame clones, with some not included. The listing contains 75,000 to 80,000 clones. The receptor comes from a man between 18 and 35 years old in good health and CMV-seropositive. This chain connects TRBV9 to TRBJ2-1; TRBD1 might be the D (5 bases). Sequenced sample: PBMCs. Here the CDR3 reads CASSVEQGYNEQFF. DNA of the CDR3: TGTGCCAGCAGCGTAGAGCAGGGCTACAATGAGCAGTTCTTC.